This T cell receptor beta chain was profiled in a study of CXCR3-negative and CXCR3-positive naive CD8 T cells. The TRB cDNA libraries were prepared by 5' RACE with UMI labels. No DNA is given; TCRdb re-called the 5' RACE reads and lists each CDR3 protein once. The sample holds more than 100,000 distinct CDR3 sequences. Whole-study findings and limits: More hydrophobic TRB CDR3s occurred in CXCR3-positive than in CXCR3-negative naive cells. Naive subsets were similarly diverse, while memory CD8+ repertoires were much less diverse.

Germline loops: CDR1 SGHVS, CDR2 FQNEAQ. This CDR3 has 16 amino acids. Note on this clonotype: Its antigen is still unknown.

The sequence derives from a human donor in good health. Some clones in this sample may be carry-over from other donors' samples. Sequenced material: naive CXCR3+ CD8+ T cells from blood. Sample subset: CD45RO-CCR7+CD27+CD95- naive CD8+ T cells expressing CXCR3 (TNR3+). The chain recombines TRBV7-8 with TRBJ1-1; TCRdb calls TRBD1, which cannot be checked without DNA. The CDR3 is CASSLLAQGEVTEAFF.